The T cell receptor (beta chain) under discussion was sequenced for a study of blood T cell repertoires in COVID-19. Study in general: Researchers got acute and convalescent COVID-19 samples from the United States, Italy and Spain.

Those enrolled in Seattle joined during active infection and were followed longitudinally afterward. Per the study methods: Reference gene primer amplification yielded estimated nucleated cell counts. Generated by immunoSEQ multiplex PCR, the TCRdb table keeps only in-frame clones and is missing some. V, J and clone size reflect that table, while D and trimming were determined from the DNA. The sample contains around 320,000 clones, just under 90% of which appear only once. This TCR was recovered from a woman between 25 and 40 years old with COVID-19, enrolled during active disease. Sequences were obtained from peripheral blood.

The DNA of the CDR3 is TGCGCCAGCAGCTTGAACCGTGGGACAGGGACATCCTACGAGCAGTACTTC. The encoded protein is CASSLNRGTGTSYEQYF. This chain uses TRBV4-1 with TRBJ2-7; 9 bases match TRBD1. The V gene end was trimmed by 5 bases and the J gene end by 1 base; junction bases not matched to a gene: 12. The CDR3 is made up of 17 amino acids. Per the germline V gene, CDR1 is MGHRA and CDR2 is YSYEKL.